Following are 27 T cell receptor beta chains from one sample sequenced in a study of cytomegalovirus exposure and HLA in healthy donors. PCR involved 60 Vbeta and 13 Jbeta primers. Profiling relied on immunoSEQ multiplex PCR, and the TCRdb table lists in-frame clones only, not all of them. The sample includes under 200,000 clones, around 74% seen only once; the top ten take around 3.2%. Specimen: PBMCs. All receptors derive from a female donor in good health and CMV-seronegative.

This clone has just one count. The rearrangement joins TRBV7-2 to TRBJ1-3; a weak D match, TRBD1 (5 bases). From germline, CDR1 is SGHTA and CDR2 FQGNSA. The CDR3 is 15 amino acids. Deletions cut 3 bases from V and 4 bases from J, with 13 bases between. DNA for the CDR3: TGTGCCAGCAGCTTTCGGACGGGGGACGGAAACACCATATATTTT. Translation: CASSFRTGDGNTIYF.

The rearrangement links TRBV9 to TRBJ2-3, with 8 nucleotides matching TRBD2. V trimming: 4 bases; J trimming: 4 bases; junction bases outside the gene matches: 11. The CDR3 consists of 16 residues. Looked up from germline, CDR1 is SGDLS and CDR2 is YYNGEE. This chain's CDR3 is CASSSIATSASDTQYF. CDR3 in DNA: TGTGCCAGCAGCTCAATAGCGACTAGCGCGTCAGATACGCAGTATTTT.

This clone was seen a handful of times. The chain employs TRBV7-2 and TRBJ2-5; perhaps TRBD2 as D (6 bases). Germline loops: CDR1 SGHTA, CDR2 FQGNSA. This CDR3 is 15 amino acids long. Deletions cut 3 bases from V and 5 bases from J, with 16 bases between. CDR3 bases: TGTGCCAGCAGCTTTGAGGGACGCGGGGTGGAGACCCAGTACTTC. Its translation is CASSFEGRGVETQYF. The complete variable domain, with remaining parts taken from reference TRBV7-2 and TRBJ2-5, reads GAGVSQSPSNKVTEKGKDVELRCDPISGHTALYWYRQSLGQGLEFLIYFQGNSAPDKSGLPSDRFSAERTGGSVSTLTIQRTQQEDSAVYLCASSFEGRGVETQYFGPGTRLLVL.

V and J are TRBV28 and TRBJ2-7, with TRBD1 matching 8 bases. The germline CDR1 and CDR2 sequences are MDHEN and SYDVKM. Trimming took 4 bases from V and 0 from J; bases not matched to a gene: 5. The length of the CDR3 is 15 residues. Here the CDR3 DNA reads TGTGCCAGCAGTTCGGTTACAGGGGGCTCCTACGAGCAGTACTTC. Protein sequence: CASSSVTGGSYEQYF.

J is TRBJ1-5 and V is TRBV28; TRBD1 aligns across 7 bases. V shed 6 bases, J shed 2 bases, and the junction held 10 bases outside the gene matches. CDR1 is MDHEN and CDR2 is SYDVKM in the germline V gene. This CDR3 spans 16 amino acids. The CDR3 region has the DNA TGTGCCAGCAGCCCAGACAGGGAGGCCCGCAATCAGCCCCAGCATTTT. Translating gives CASSPDREARNQPQHF.

This chain uses TRBV10-3 with TRBJ2-1; 7 nucleotides agree with TRBD2. Germline V gene data show CDR1 as ENHRY and CDR2 as SYGVKD. This CDR3 contains 17 residues. The ends lost 3 bases at V and 0 bases at J; junction bases unmatched: 8. The CDR3 DNA sequence: TGTGCCATCAGTGACTCGGGACTACCAGACTCCTACAATGAGCAGTTCTTC. Translating it yields CAISDSGLPDSYNEQFF.

The chain has TRBV7-9 and TRBJ1-1; a possible D gene is TRBD1 (5 bases). Germline V lookup: CDR1 SEHNR, CDR2 FQNEAQ (reference sequence). Trimming cost V 4 bases and J 1 base, with 10 bases left between them. The CDR3 loop spans 14 amino acids. This CDR3 reads CASSSQTANTEAFF. The CDR3 DNA is TGTGCCAGCAGCTCTCAGACAGCGAACACTGAAGCTTTCTTT.

V and J are TRBV19 and TRBJ2-3, with 8 bases fitting TRBD1. Germline loops: CDR1 LNHDA, CDR2 SQIVND (reference sequence). The CDR3 consists of 13 residues. Losses at the gene ends were 3 bases for V and 4 bases for J; bases not matched to a gene: 0. The CDR3: CASSMTGADTQYF. CDR3 sequence (DNA): TGTGCCAGTAGTATGACAGGGGCAGATACGCAGTATTTT.

The CDR3 reads CASTPRPYNEQFF. The CDR3 bases are TGTGCCAGCACCCCGCGGCCCTACAATGAGCAGTTCTTC. The rearrangement joins TRBV7-9 to TRBJ2-1; D is ambiguous. The germline V gene encodes CDR1 SEHNR and CDR2 FQNEAQ (reference sequence). The V end was cut by 7 bases, the J end by 2 bases, with 9 bases between. The CDR3 totals 13 residues.

This chain uses TRBV7-9 with TRBJ2-5, with unresolved D. Germline CDR1 is SEHNR and CDR2 is FQNEAQ (reference sequence). The CDR3 spans 13 residues. V lost 5 bases, J lost 0 bases, and 7 bases lay in between. CDR3 amino acids: CASSIDYQETQYF. For the CDR3, the DNA is TGTGCCAGCAGCATAGACTACCAAGAGACCCAGTACTTC.

A word on this clone: An end of the junction does not agree with germline; a read error may underlie this. The V gene is TRBV7-3, the J gene TRBJ2-2, with TRBD2 matching over 11 bases. Germline loops: CDR1 SGHTA, CDR2 FQGTGA. There are 16 residues in the CDR3. CDR3 in amino acids: CSSSLRTSGGGGELFF. CDR3 nucleotides: TGTTCCAGCAGCTTAAGAACTAGCGGGGGAGGCGGGGAGCTGTTTTTT.

In its sample, this clone was seen once. The V and J genes are TRBV19 and TRBJ1-4; the D is unclear. This CDR3 is 16 amino acids long. Germline V gene lookup returns CDR1 LNHDA and CDR2 SQIVND (reference sequence). The V gene lost 5 bases and the J gene lost 0 bases, with 13 bases spanning the gap. DNA for the CDR3: TGTGCCAGTAGTGTTGGGCAGTCAGCAACTAATGAAAAACTGTTTTTT. Its protein product is CASSVGQSATNEKLFF.

The chain combines TRBV5-1 with TRBJ2-5; TRBD1 agrees at 8 bases. CDR1 and CDR2 from the germline V gene are SGHRS and YFSETQ. The trim removed 0 bases at V and 2 bases at J, leaving 0 bases unmatched. This CDR3 comprises 14 residues. The CDR3 DNA is TGCGCCAGCAGCTTGGACAGGGGGCAAGAGACCCAGTACTTC. Its translation is CASSLDRGQETQYF. The entire variable domain, with the rest obtained from reference TRBV5-1 and TRBJ2-5, is as follows: KAGVTQTPRYLIKTRGQQVTLSCSPISGHRSVSWYQQTPGQGLQFLFEYFSETQRNKGNFPGRFSGRQFSNSRSEMNVSTLELGDSALYLCASSLDRGQETQYFGPGTRLLVL.

The genes are TRBV5-8 and TRBJ2-3; the D gene is possibly TRBD2 (6 bases). CDR3 length equals 15 residues. The germline gives CDR1 SGHTS, CDR2 YDEGEE. V lost 7 bases, J lost 4 bases, and 19 bases lay in between. The CDR3 spells CASELSRGIPDTQYF. The CDR3 region has the DNA TGTGCCAGCGAATTATCACGGGGGATACCAGATACGCAGTATTTT.

The rearrangement joins TRBV18 to TRBJ2-5, with D possibly matching TRBD2 (7 bases). V was cut by 2 bases and J by 1 base, with 14 bases left in between. Germline V gene sequence: CDR1 KGHSH, CDR2 LQKENI. The CDR3 covers 16 residues. The CDR3 coding sequence is TGTGCCAGCTCACCATCCGGGGGGCTGATCCAAGAGACCCAGTACTTC. This encodes CASSPSGGLIQETQYF.

The chain has TRBV30 and TRBJ1-1; tentatively, D is TRBD1 (5 bases). In germline, CDR1 is GTSNPN, CDR2 SVGIG (reference sequence). CDR3 length equals 13 residues. V was pared by 2 bases and J by 5 bases, with 12 bases between. CDR3 residues: CAWSPPGGTEAFF. The CDR3 DNA reads TGTGCCTGGAGTCCCCCGGGGGGGACTGAAGCTTTCTTT.

This clone was recorded a few times. The chain uses TRBV7-8 and TRBJ1-1; 8 nucleotides match TRBD1. The CDR3 has 12 amino acids. V dropped 4 bases and J dropped 5; count of bases not matched to a gene: 0. Germline V CDR1 and CDR2: SGHVS, FQNEAQ. CDR3 residues: CASSYRGTEAFF. CDR3 DNA sequence: TGTGCCAGCAGCTACAGGGGGACTGAAGCTTTCTTT.

The chain recombines TRBV7-3 with TRBJ2-3, with 10 bases that match TRBD2. The CDR3 runs 17 residues. Germline CDR1 is SGHTA and CDR2 is FQGTGA. Losses at the gene ends were 1 base for V and 6 bases for J; bases not matched to a gene: 10. The CDR3 nucleotides read TGTGCCAGCAGCTTAATCCCAGCGGGAGGGCCTGGGGATACGCAGTATTTT. Its protein product is CASSLIPAGGPGDTQYF. Looking up the rest from reference TRBV7-3 and TRBJ2-3 gives the full variable domain: GAGVSQTPSNKVTEKGKYVELRCDPISGHTALYWYRQSLGQGPEFLIYFQGTGAADDSGLPNDRFFAVRPEGSVSTLKIQRTERGDSAVYLCASSLIPAGGPGDTQYFGPGTRLTVL.

Concerning this clone: The junction shows a germline mismatch at one end, possibly a read error. This chain links TRBV7-7 with TRBJ2-5; D perhaps matches TRBD2 (6 bases). The CDR3 has 14 amino acids. In germline, CDR1 is SSHAT, CDR2 FNYEAQ (reference sequence). The CDR3 sequence: CASSLRLDQETQYF. For the CDR3, the DNA is TGTGCTAGCAGCTTACGACTAGACCAAGAGACCCAGTACTTC.

The chain recombines TRBV19 with TRBJ1-5; TRBD1 might be the D (5 bases). Germline loops: CDR1 LNHDA, CDR2 SQIVND (reference sequence). The V gene lost 6 bases and the J gene lost 1 base, with 10 bases spanning the gap. The CDR3 covers 14 residues. In DNA, the CDR3 is TGTGCCAGTAGGCTGCGGGGGAGCAATCAGCCCCAGCATTTT. It is translated as CASRLRGSNQPQHF.

This chain uses TRBV28 with TRBJ2-1; D uncertain. Germline V gene lookup returns CDR1 MDHEN and CDR2 SYDVKM. The V end lost 2 bases, the J end lost 8 bases, and 10 bases lay between the germline ends. This CDR3 is built from 13 residues. The CDR3: CASSLADRDEQFF. The CDR3 bases are TGTGCCAGCAGTTTAGCTGACCGGGATGAGCAGTTCTTC.

The gene calls are TRBV5-4 and TRBJ2-2; D remains unclear. CDR1 and CDR2 from the germline V gene are SGHNT and YYREEE (reference sequence). V was pared by 1 base and J by 7 bases, with 11 bases between. CDR3 length equals 14 residues. In nucleotides, the CDR3 is TGTGCCAGCAGCTTGTCGGTTATCGACGGGGAGCTGTTTTTT. As protein: CASSLSVIDGELFF.

V gene TRBV29-1 combines with J gene TRBJ2-3; unclear D gene. Germline values: CDR1 SQVTM, CDR2 ANQGSEA. The CDR3 is 12 amino acids. V was trimmed by 1 base and J by 4 bases, leaving 6 bases between them. CDR3 DNA: TGCAGCGTTGAAGGGAGCGCAGATACGCAGTATTTT. This translates into CSVEGSADTQYF.

The chain uses TRBV2 and TRBJ1-1; D may be TRBD1 (5 bases). The germline V gene has CDR1 SNHLY and CDR2 FYNNEI. V dropped 3 bases and J dropped 7 bases, with 6 bases sitting between them. The CDR3 has 11 residues. The chain's CDR3 is CASSEGGEAFF. In nucleotides, the CDR3 is TGTGCCAGCAGTGAGGGGGGTGAAGCTTTCTTT.

The chain's CDR3 is CASSFRGHYEQYF. The CDR3 region has the DNA TGTGCCAGCAGTTTTCGGGGACACTACGAGCAGTACTTC. The chain carries TRBV6-5 and TRBJ2-7, with D maybe TRBD1 (6 bases). CDR3 size: 13 residues. Trimming took 4 bases from V and 3 from J, leaving 10 bases between them. Germline CDR1 MNHEY, CDR2 SVGAGI.

This chain uses TRBV19 with TRBJ1-4; TRBD1 aligns across 10 bases. The J segment lost 8 bases and the V segment lost 6 bases, leaving 6 bases of the junction unmatched. The germline CDR1 and CDR2 sequences are LNHDA and SQIVND (reference sequence). The CDR3 contains 14 residues. CDR3 nucleotide sequence: TGTGCCAGTAGCAAAGGGACAGGGGTCGAAAAACTGTTTTTT. Amino acids: CASSKGTGVEKLFF.

The V gene is TRBV6-4, the J gene TRBJ1-2; 9 nucleotides agree with TRBD1. The CDR3 sequence is 14 residues long. CDR1 MRHNA and CDR2 SNTAGT come from the germline V gene. Unmatched junction bases numbered 8, after V lost 7 bases and J lost 5 bases. This chain's CDR3 is CASTPNDRGYGYTF. In DNA, the CDR3 is TGTGCCAGCACCCCAAACGACAGGGGGTATGGCTACACCTTC.